Here is one T cell receptor (beta chain) with its context. The antigen is not known. From germline, CDR1 is SGHVS and CDR2 FQNEAQ. There are 15 residues in the CDR3. V shed 2 bases and J shed 2 bases, with 13 bases lying between them. By quantitative 5'-RACE with molecular barcodes, the TCR beta libraries were made. TCRdb redid the calling of the 5' RACE reads with MiXCR, one entry per CDR3 protein. Counted here are 300,000 to 400,000 distinct CDR3 sequences, more than 20% occurring once; the ten biggest clones make up 15% to 20%. This entry belongs to a study of CD8 T cells in ankylosing spondylitis. Study outcomes and limitations: Matched ankylosing spondylitis synovial fluid reportedly showed significant enrichment of disease-linked clones. What seemed typical of ankylosing spondylitis blood was a TCR beta motif built from fewer than ten highly homologous variants. Disease-linked clones bore a CD8+ phenotype, appearing relatively rarely in peripheral blood. In the blood and synovial fluid of reactive arthritis, some motif variants had been previously reported.

This clonotype was obtained from a male donor with ankylosing spondylitis. Specimen: blood, either unsorted or a sorted T cell fraction (not recorded which). This chain connects TRBV7-8 to TRBJ2-7; the D gene is possibly TRBD2 (5 bases). CDR3 bases: TGTGCCAGCAGCTTAACGGTCGGGGTTCCCTACGAGCAGTACTTC. Protein sequence: CASSLTVGVPYEQYF.